This is a list of T cell receptor beta chains from one sample in a study of CD8 T cells in Susac syndrome. TCRdb called the immunoSEQ multiplex PCR reads again in MiXCR, with one record for every CDR3 protein. The sample holds around 270,000 distinct CDR3 sequences, 65% to 90% seen once. Sample: CD8+ T cells from PBMCs. The receptors come from a human donor with multiple sclerosis. Each CDR3 is given with its conserved first and last residue. A D gene is named only where the DNA matches it firmly. A clone size is listed for some rows: how often the clone was seen (once, few, many), or a class if it is expanded.

d_gene: .; abundance: few; j_gene: TRBJ2-7; v_gene: TRBV6-2/TRBV6-3; CDR3nt: TGTGCCAGCAGTTCGATACGGAAGGGCTACGAGCAGTACTTC; CDR3aa: CASSSIRKGYEQYF
d_gene: .; abundance: few; j_gene: TRBJ2-4; v_gene: TRBV7-9; CDR3nt: TGTGCCAGCAGCTTATCTTGGCCTAGCGCGAACATTCAGTACTTC; CDR3aa: CASSLSWPSANIQYF
d_gene: .; abundance: .; j_gene: TRBJ1-4; v_gene: TRBV19; CDR3nt: TGTGCCAGTAGTATTGGGCCAGCAGCAACTAATGAAAAACTGTTTTTT; CDR3aa: CASSIGPAATNEKLFF
d_gene: TRBD1; abundance: medium-sized; j_gene: TRBJ2-4; v_gene: TRBV5-8; CDR3nt: TGTGCCAGCAGCCTTGGGACAGGGATCGCCAAAAACATTCAGTACTTC; CDR3aa: CASSLGTGIAKNIQYF
d_gene: .; abundance: few; j_gene: TRBJ2-7; v_gene: TRBV6-5; CDR3nt: TGTGCCAGCAGTTACTCCGACAGGACCACCTACGAGCAGTACTTC; CDR3aa: CASSYSDRTTYEQYF
d_gene: TRBD1; abundance: .; j_gene: TRBJ1-3; v_gene: TRBV12-3/TRBV12-4; CDR3nt: TGTGCCAGCAGTCCTCAGACAGGGATTGGAAACACCATATATTTT; CDR3aa: CASSPQTGIGNTIYF
d_gene: .; abundance: .; j_gene: TRBJ1-1; v_gene: TRBV5-5; CDR3nt: TGTGCCAGCAGCCCTGGACAAGGGGGACCTCGCGAAGCTTTCTTT; CDR3aa: CASSPGQGGPREAFF
d_gene: .; abundance: few; j_gene: TRBJ1-1; v_gene: TRBV5-4; CDR3nt: TGTGCCAGCAGCTCTGCAGGTGAAGCTTTCTTT; CDR3aa: CASSSAGEAFF
d_gene: .; abundance: .; j_gene: TRBJ2-7; v_gene: TRBV27; CDR3nt: TGTGCCAGCAGTTTAGGAAGCGATTCACGGGGGTACTTC; CDR3aa: CASSLGSDSRGYF
d_gene: TRBD2; abundance: .; j_gene: TRBJ2-7; v_gene: TRBV4-3; CDR3nt: TGCGCCAGCAGCCAAATCTGGGCGGGAGGCACCTACGAGCAGTACTTC; CDR3aa: CASSQIWAGGTYEQYF
d_gene: .; abundance: .; j_gene: TRBJ2-1; v_gene: TRBV20-1; CDR3nt: TGCAGTGCTAGAGAGGGGTATGAGCAGTTCTTC; CDR3aa: CSAREGYEQFF
d_gene: .; abundance: once; j_gene: TRBJ1-4; v_gene: TRBV25-1; CDR3nt: TGTGCAACGGGACGGCAGAATGAAAAACTGTTTTTT; CDR3aa: CATGRQNEKLFF
d_gene: .; abundance: many; j_gene: TRBJ1-5; v_gene: TRBV12-3/TRBV12-4; CDR3nt: TGTGCCAGCAGTTTGGGGGATCAGCCCCAGCATTTT; CDR3aa: CASSLGDQPQHF
d_gene: TRBD2; abundance: .; j_gene: TRBJ2-3; v_gene: TRBV4-3; CDR3nt: TGCGCCAGCAGCCATAATAGCGGGAAGGTGGATACGCAGTATTTT; CDR3aa: CASSHNSGKVDTQYF
d_gene: TRBD2; abundance: .; j_gene: TRBJ2-7; v_gene: TRBV20-1; CDR3nt: TGCAGTGCTAGACTAGCGGGCCCCTACGAGCAGTACTTC; CDR3aa: CSARLAGPYEQYF
d_gene: .; abundance: .; j_gene: TRBJ1-3; v_gene: TRBV7-2; CDR3nt: TGTGCCAGCAGCTCCCGGCCTGGAAACGAAATCTCTGGAAACACCATATATTTT; CDR3aa: CASSSRPGNEISGNTIYF
d_gene: .; abundance: .; j_gene: TRBJ2-2; v_gene: TRBV6-5; CDR3nt: TGTGCCAGCAGTTACCGCGCTAACGGGGAGCTGTTTTTT; CDR3aa: CASSYRANGELFF
d_gene: TRBD2; abundance: few; j_gene: TRBJ2-7; v_gene: TRBV5-5; CDR3nt: TGTGCCAGCAGCTCGGGACTAGAGTACGAGCAGTACTTC; CDR3aa: CASSSGLEYEQYF
d_gene: .; abundance: few; j_gene: TRBJ2-7; v_gene: TRBV5-1; CDR3nt: TGCGCCAGCAGCTTTGCCTCCCCCTACGAGCAGTACTTC; CDR3aa: CASSFASPYEQYF
d_gene: TRBD2; abundance: .; j_gene: TRBJ2-7; v_gene: TRBV28; CDR3nt: TGTGCCAGCAATTTTGCGGGAGTACAGTACGAGCAGTACTTC; CDR3aa: CASNFAGVQYEQYF
d_gene: TRBD1; abundance: few; j_gene: TRBJ1-2; v_gene: TRBV20-1; CDR3nt: TGCAGTGTCGGGTACCAAGCCGGGACAGGGAGGGTCTGGGACTATGGCTACACCTTC; CDR3aa: CSVGYQAGTGRVWDYGYTF
d_gene: .; abundance: few; j_gene: TRBJ2-2; v_gene: TRBV5-1; CDR3nt: TGCGCCAGCAGCTTGGAGGGGGAGACCACCGGGGAGCTGTTTTTT; CDR3aa: CASSLEGETTGELFF
d_gene: .; abundance: .; j_gene: TRBJ1-5; v_gene: TRBV15; CDR3nt: TGTGCCACCAGCAGAGAAGGCAGGCAGCCCCAGCATTTT; CDR3aa: CATSREGRQPQHF
d_gene: .; abundance: .; j_gene: TRBJ2-7; v_gene: TRBV13; CDR3nt: TGTGCCAGCAGCCCCGGGTTGGCCCACTACGAGCAGTACTTC; CDR3aa: CASSPGLAHYEQYF
d_gene: TRBD2; abundance: .; j_gene: TRBJ2-7; v_gene: TRBV9; CDR3nt: TGTGCCAGCAGCCCGGGACTAGCGGGAGTCCACCACGAGCAGTACTTC; CDR3aa: CASSPGLAGVHHEQYF
d_gene: .; abundance: .; j_gene: TRBJ1-2; v_gene: TRBV4-3; CDR3nt: TGCGCCAGCAGCCAAGAAGTTTCGGGGATCTATGGCTACACCTTC; CDR3aa: CASSQEVSGIYGYTF
d_gene: .; abundance: .; j_gene: TRBJ1-4; v_gene: TRBV12-3/TRBV12-4; CDR3nt: TGTGCCAGCAGTTTAGGACCTCAGGGGAAAGGACGGGGGGATGAAAAACTGTTTTTT; CDR3aa: CASSLGPQGKGRGDEKLFF
d_gene: .; abundance: .; j_gene: TRBJ1-2; v_gene: TRBV29-1; CDR3nt: TGCAGCGTTATCTCGACGAAGGACTATGGCTACACCTTC; CDR3aa: CSVISTKDYGYTF
d_gene: .; abundance: .; j_gene: TRBJ2-1; v_gene: TRBV4-3; CDR3nt: TGCGCCAGCAGCGTCCAGCGGAACTCCTACAATGAGCAGTTCTTC; CDR3aa: CASSVQRNSYNEQFF
d_gene: .; abundance: .; j_gene: TRBJ1-1; v_gene: TRBV7-2; CDR3nt: TGTGCCAGCAGCTTCTATTCGACAGGGAACACTGAAGCTTTCTTT; CDR3aa: CASSFYSTGNTEAFF
d_gene: .; abundance: .; j_gene: TRBJ2-2; v_gene: TRBV5-1; CDR3nt: TGCGCCAGCAGCTCCCTGCCCGAAGGGGAGCTGTTTTTT; CDR3aa: CASSSLPEGELFF
d_gene: TRBD2; abundance: .; j_gene: TRBJ2-1; v_gene: TRBV6-1; CDR3nt: TGTGCCAGCGCCTGGGAGACTAGCGGGAGGCCCGATGAGCAGTTCTTC; CDR3aa: CASAWETSGRPDEQFF
d_gene: .; abundance: .; j_gene: TRBJ1-1; v_gene: TRBV4-1; CDR3nt: TGCGCCAGCAGCCAAGATTTCGGGGTGAACACTGAAGCTTTCTTT; CDR3aa: CASSQDFGVNTEAFF
d_gene: .; abundance: once; j_gene: TRBJ1-6; v_gene: TRBV25-1; CDR3nt: TGTGCCAGCAGTCTCCGCCTCAATTCACCCCCCCACTTT; CDR3aa: CASSLRLNSPPHF
d_gene: .; abundance: .; j_gene: TRBJ1-1; v_gene: TRBV29-1; CDR3nt: TGCAGCGTACCACAGGGGAACACTGAAGCTTTCTTT; CDR3aa: CSVPQGNTEAFF
d_gene: .; abundance: .; j_gene: TRBJ2-7; v_gene: TRBV20-1; CDR3nt: TGCAGTGCTAGAGATAACCCGAAATCGGATTACGAGCAGTACTTC; CDR3aa: CSARDNPKSDYEQYF
d_gene: TRBD2; abundance: .; j_gene: TRBJ2-1; v_gene: TRBV28; CDR3nt: TGTGCCAGCAGCCCGCTAGCGGGAGGAGGGGATGAGCAGTTCTTC; CDR3aa: CASSPLAGGGDEQFF
d_gene: .; abundance: .; j_gene: TRBJ1-1; v_gene: TRBV7-9; CDR3nt: TGTGCCAGCAGCTTATCAATTACTGAAGCTTTCTTT; CDR3aa: CASSLSITEAFF
d_gene: TRBD1; abundance: .; j_gene: TRBJ1-1; v_gene: TRBV25-1; CDR3nt: TGTGCCAGCAGTGCCCTGACAGGGTTTACCACTGAAGCTTTCTTT; CDR3aa: CASSALTGFTTEAFF
d_gene: TRBD1; abundance: .; j_gene: TRBJ2-3; v_gene: TRBV4-1; CDR3nt: TGCGCCAGCAGCCCAGGGACAGGGGCCGATACGCAGTATTTT; CDR3aa: CASSPGTGADTQYF
d_gene: .; abundance: .; j_gene: TRBJ2-1; v_gene: TRBV28; CDR3nt: TGTGCCAGCAGTTTACTTGGACTGGCTGATGAGCAGTTCTTC; CDR3aa: CASSLLGLADEQFF
d_gene: .; abundance: .; j_gene: TRBJ2-1; v_gene: TRBV4-3; CDR3nt: TGCGCCAGCAGCCAAACTATCGGGGCCCGGTTGAGTAATGAGCAGTTCTTC; CDR3aa: CASSQTIGARLSNEQFF
d_gene: .; abundance: .; j_gene: TRBJ1-1; v_gene: TRBV20-1; CDR3nt: TGCAGTGCTAGAGATCAAATAGACTTGAACACTGAAGCTTTCTTT; CDR3aa: CSARDQIDLNTEAFF
d_gene: TRBD2; abundance: .; j_gene: TRBJ2-2; v_gene: TRBV4-3; CDR3nt: TGCGCCAGCAGCCAACGGCTCCGGCGGGAGGGTACCGGGGAGCTGTTTTTT; CDR3aa: CASSQRLRREGTGELFF
d_gene: .; abundance: .; j_gene: TRBJ2-4; v_gene: TRBV2; CDR3nt: TGTGCCAGCAAGAGTGGGGTCAAAAACATTCAGTACTTC; CDR3aa: CASKSGVKNIQYF
d_gene: .; abundance: .; j_gene: TRBJ2-7; v_gene: TRBV29-1; CDR3nt: TGCAGCGTTCAGGGGGGAGACAGGTTCTCCTACGAGCAGTACTTC; CDR3aa: CSVQGGDRFSYEQYF
d_gene: .; abundance: .; j_gene: TRBJ2-3; v_gene: TRBV9; CDR3nt: TGTGCCAGCAGCGTAGCTCAAGCGTTAACAGATACGCAGTATTTT; CDR3aa: CASSVAQALTDTQYF
d_gene: .; abundance: .; j_gene: TRBJ2-1; v_gene: TRBV10-3; CDR3nt: TGTGCCATCAGTGAGAGTAATGAGCAGTTCTTC; CDR3aa: CAISESNEQFF
d_gene: TRBD2; abundance: .; j_gene: TRBJ2-2; v_gene: TRBV4-2; CDR3nt: TGTGCCAGCAGCCGGGGACTAGAGATTAACACCGGGGAGCTGTTTTTT; CDR3aa: CASSRGLEINTGELFF
d_gene: TRBD2; abundance: .; j_gene: TRBJ2-1; v_gene: TRBV20-1; CDR3nt: TGCAGTGCTGTTCCAAGCGGGATCGCCTACAATGAGCAGTTCTTC; CDR3aa: CSAVPSGIAYNEQFF